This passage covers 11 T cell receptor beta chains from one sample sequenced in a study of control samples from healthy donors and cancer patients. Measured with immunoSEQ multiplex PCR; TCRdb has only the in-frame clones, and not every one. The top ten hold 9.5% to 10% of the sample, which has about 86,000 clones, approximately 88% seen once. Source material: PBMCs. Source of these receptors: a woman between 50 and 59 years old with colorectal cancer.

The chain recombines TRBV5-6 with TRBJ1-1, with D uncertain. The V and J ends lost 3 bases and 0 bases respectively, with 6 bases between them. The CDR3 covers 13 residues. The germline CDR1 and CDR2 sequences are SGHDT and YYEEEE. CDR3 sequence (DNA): TGTGCCAGCAGCTCCAAAATGAACACTGAAGCTTTCTTT. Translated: CASSSKMNTEAFF.

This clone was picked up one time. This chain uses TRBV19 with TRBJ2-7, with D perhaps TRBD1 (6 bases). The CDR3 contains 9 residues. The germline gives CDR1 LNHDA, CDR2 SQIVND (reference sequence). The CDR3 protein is CGPGDEQYV. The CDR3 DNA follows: TGTGGTCCAGGGGATGAGCAGTACGTC.

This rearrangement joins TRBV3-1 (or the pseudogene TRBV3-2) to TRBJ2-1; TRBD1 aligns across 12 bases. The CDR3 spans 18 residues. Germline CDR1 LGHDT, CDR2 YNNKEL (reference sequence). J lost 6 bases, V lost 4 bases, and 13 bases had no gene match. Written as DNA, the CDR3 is TGTGCCAGCAGCCGAATCCGCCCCGGGACAGGGGGCTCCAATGAGCAGTTCTTC. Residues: CASSRIRPGTGGSNEQFF.

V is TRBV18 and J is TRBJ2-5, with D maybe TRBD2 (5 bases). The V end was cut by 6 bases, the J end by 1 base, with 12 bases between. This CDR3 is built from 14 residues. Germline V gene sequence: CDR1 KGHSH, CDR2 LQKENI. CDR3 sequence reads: CASSLSSSQETQYF. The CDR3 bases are TGTGCCAGCTCTCTCTCTAGCTCCCAAGAGACCCAGTACTTC.

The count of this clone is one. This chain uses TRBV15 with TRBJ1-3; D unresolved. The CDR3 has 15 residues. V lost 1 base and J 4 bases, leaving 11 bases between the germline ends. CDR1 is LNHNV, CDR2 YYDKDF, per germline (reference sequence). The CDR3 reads CATSRVSSGGNTIYF. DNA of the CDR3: TGTGCCACCAGCAGAGTATCCTCGGGGGGAAACACCATATATTTT.

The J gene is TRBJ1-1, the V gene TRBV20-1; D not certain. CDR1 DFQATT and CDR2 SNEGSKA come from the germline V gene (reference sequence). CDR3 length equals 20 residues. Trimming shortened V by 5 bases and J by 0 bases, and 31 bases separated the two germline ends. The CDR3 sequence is CSAGGVLVGSQRGMNTEAFF. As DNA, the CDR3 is TGCAGTGCTGGTGGTGTATTAGTTGGGTCCCAACGAGGAATGAACACTGAAGCTTTCTTT.

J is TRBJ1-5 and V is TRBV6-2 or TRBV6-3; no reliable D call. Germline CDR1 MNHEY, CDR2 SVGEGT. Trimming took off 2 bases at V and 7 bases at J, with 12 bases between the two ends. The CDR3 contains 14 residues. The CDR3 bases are TGTGCCAGCAGTTACGGAGGGATAGGACAGCCCCAGCATTTT. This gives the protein CASSYGGIGQPQHF.

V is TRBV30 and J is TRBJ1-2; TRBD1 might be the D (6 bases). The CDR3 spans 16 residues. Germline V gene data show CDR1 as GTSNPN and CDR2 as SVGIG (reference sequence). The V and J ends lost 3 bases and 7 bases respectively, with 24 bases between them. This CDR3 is CAWRGEGTGPTIGYTF. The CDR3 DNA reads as TGTGCCTGGAGAGGGGAGGGTACAGGGCCGACTATTGGCTACACCTTC.

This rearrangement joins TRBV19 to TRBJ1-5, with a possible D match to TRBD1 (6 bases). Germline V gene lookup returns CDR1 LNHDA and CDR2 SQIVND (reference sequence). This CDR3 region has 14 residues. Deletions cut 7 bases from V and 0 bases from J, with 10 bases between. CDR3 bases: TGTGCCAGTAATACAGGGACTAGCAATCAGCCCCAGCATTTT. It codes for CASNTGTSNQPQHF.

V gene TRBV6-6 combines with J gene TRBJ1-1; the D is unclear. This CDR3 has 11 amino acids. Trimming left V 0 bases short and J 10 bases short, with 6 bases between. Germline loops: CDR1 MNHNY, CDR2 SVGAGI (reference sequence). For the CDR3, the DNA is TGTGCCAGCAGTTACTCTAGAGGAGCTTTCTTT. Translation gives CASSYSRGAFF.

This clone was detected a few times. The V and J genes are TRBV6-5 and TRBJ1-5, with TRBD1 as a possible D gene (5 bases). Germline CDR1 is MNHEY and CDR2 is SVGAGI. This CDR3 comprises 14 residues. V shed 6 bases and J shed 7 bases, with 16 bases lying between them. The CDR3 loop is CASRPRAGLQPQHF. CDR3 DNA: TGTGCCAGCAGGCCTAGGGCAGGGCTGCAGCCCCAGCATTTT.